The 23 T cell receptor beta chains below all came from one sample that was sequenced in a study of blood T cells in healthy people across ages. With a J-beta primer mix and a sample-barcoded 5' primer, a second PCR ran 7 to 11 cycles. TCRdb re-called the 5' RACE reads through MiXCR, storing one row per CDR3 protein. The sample carries fewer than 1,200,000 distinct CDR3 sequences, almost 25% recorded once. These data also featured in a second study, about T cells of mothers and their children.

Specimen: blood. The receptors were gathered from a girl between 2 and 10 years old in good health.

The chain links TRBV2 to TRBJ2-1; the match to TRBD2 covers 9 bases. Germline-derived CDR1 and CDR2 are SNHLY and FYNNEI. J lost 7 bases, V lost 3 bases, and 7 bases had no gene match. The CDR3 consists of 15 residues. DNA of the CDR3: TGTGCCAGCAGTGACGATAGCGGGAGCGGGAATGAGCAGTTCTTC. Encoded protein: CASSDDSGSGNEQFF.

This clonotype was observed a handful of times. The chain links TRBV28 to TRBJ2-2, with TRBD2 matching 12 bases. The V and J ends lost 7 bases and 7 bases, in that order; junction bases with no gene match: 7. The V gene's germline CDR1 is MDHEN and CDR2 SYDVKM. This CDR3 contains 15 residues. CDR3 in DNA: TGTGCCAGCACGGGACTAGCGGGCAAGGGCGGGGAGCTGTTTTTT. Residues: CASTGLAGKGGELFF.

The V call is TRBV6-6, the J call TRBJ2-5; TRBD2 agrees at 8 bases. The J call is uncertain, as TRBJ2-1 better fits the DNA end. This CDR3 has 15 amino acids. CDR1 MNHNY and CDR2 SVGAGI come from the germline V gene (reference sequence). CDR3 amino acids: CASSYPGLVIYEQFF. CDR3 coding DNA: TGTGCCAGCAGTTACCCGGGACTAGTCATCTATGAGCAGTTCTTC.

At least ten counts were recorded for this clonotype. At one of its ends the junction is not consistent with the germline gene, which may arise from a read error. This chain links TRBV5-1 with TRBJ2-2; the D gene is possibly TRBD1 (5 bases). The CDR3 sequence is 14 residues long. CDR1 is SGHRS, CDR2 YFSETQ, per germline. The CDR3 DNA reads as TGTGCCAGCAGCTTAGGGGCGAACACCGGGGAGCTGTTTTTT. Protein sequence: CASSLGANTGELFF.

The V gene is TRBV29-1, the J gene TRBJ1-2; D may be TRBD1 (5 bases). CDR3 length: 11 amino acids. V lost 7 bases and J 8 bases, leaving 14 bases between the germline ends. Germline loops: CDR1 SQVTM, CDR2 ANQGSEA. CDR3 nucleotides: TGCAGCGCCTCGACTAGGGACGGCTACACCTTC. Its protein is CSASTRDGYTF.

The J gene is TRBJ2-5, the V gene TRBV29-1; 10 bases are a match to TRBD2. V gave up 4 bases and J gave up 11 bases; unmatched junction bases: 7. This CDR3 comprises 12 residues. The germline V gene encodes CDR1 SQVTM and CDR2 ANQGSEA. The CDR3 is CSVVVLAGMQYF. The CDR3 nucleotides read TGCAGCGTTGTAGTACTAGCGGGAATGCAGTACTTC.

The chain couples TRBV5-1 to TRBJ2-1; D may be TRBD2 (6 bases). CDR3 length: 12 amino acids. V gave up 0 bases and J gave up 12 bases, with 10 bases separating them. CDR1 SGHRS and CDR2 YFSETQ come from the germline V gene. The CDR3 region has the DNA TGCGCCAGCAGCTTGGAACTAGCAGTGCAGTTCTTC. Amino acids: CASSLELAVQFF.

In its sample, this clonotype was seen once. V and J are TRBV18 and TRBJ2-1, with no clear D. Germline V gene lookup returns CDR1 KGHSH and CDR2 LQKENI. The CDR3 totals 15 residues. Trimming removed 2 bases at V and 3 bases at J, with 11 bases between. The CDR3, as DNA: TGTGCCAGCTCACCAGATTTCCAAAACTACAATGAGCAGTTCTTC. Translation: CASSPDFQNYNEQFF.

The chain employs TRBV3-1 and TRBJ1-4, with D tentatively TRBD1 (5 bases). Trimming cost V 1 base and J 8 bases, with 14 bases left between them. Germline assignment: CDR1 LGHDT and CDR2 YNNKEL (reference sequence). The CDR3 has 15 residues. CDR3 nucleotides: TGTGCCAGCAGCCAAGTAGCCGGGGCTGGAGAAAAACTGTTTTTT. Translation gives CASSQVAGAGEKLFF. Variable domain in full (rest from reference TRBV3-1 and TRBJ1-4): DTAVSQTPKYLVTQMGNDKSIKCEQNLGHDTMYWYKQDSKKFLKIMFSYNNKELIINETVPNRFSPKSPDKAHLNLHINSLELGDSAVYFCASSQVAGAGEKLFFGSGTQLSVL.

CDR3 bases: TGTGCCAGCAGCTCACTAGCGGGAGGGAGGGATACGCAGTATTTT. Protein: CASSSLAGGRDTQYF. The chain carries TRBV2 and TRBJ2-3; 13 bases fit TRBD2. The CDR3 runs to 15 residues. Germline V gene sequence: CDR1 SNHLY, CDR2 FYNNEI. The trim removed 6 bases at V and 6 bases at J, leaving 6 bases unmatched.

This clonotype was seen a few times. The chain couples TRBV29-1 to TRBJ2-7, with 8 positions matching TRBD1. This CDR3 comprises 12 residues. Germline lookup yields CDR1 SQVTM and CDR2 ANQGSEA. The trim removed 4 bases at V and 5 bases at J, leaving 4 bases unmatched. CDR3 region: CSVVTGVHEQYF. CDR3 in DNA: TGCAGCGTTGTGACAGGGGTTCACGAGCAGTACTTC.

The chain has TRBV11-2 and TRBJ2-1, with TRBD2 matching 9 bases. The CDR3 runs to 15 residues. V lost 4 bases and J lost 10; bases outside the gene matches: 11. The germline V gene encodes CDR1 SGHAT and CDR2 FQNNGV. CDR3 amino acids: CASSSREGVPGEQFF. The CDR3 coding sequence is TGTGCCAGCAGCTCGCGGGAGGGTGTCCCAGGCGAGCAGTTCTTC.

This clonotype was observed once. The chain recombines TRBV29-1 with TRBJ1-1; the D is unclear. Per germline, CDR1 SQVTM and CDR2 ANQGSEA. The CDR3 consists of 14 residues. Trimming left V 1 base short and J 0 bases short, with 9 bases between. CDR3 region: CSVEGRVMNTEAFF. CDR3 nucleotide sequence: TGCAGCGTTGAAGGGAGGGTAATGAACACTGAAGCTTTCTTT. Combining the CDR3 with reference TRBV29-1 and TRBJ1-1 gives the whole variable domain SAVISQKPSRDICQRGTSLTIQCQVDSQVTMMFWYRQQPGQSLTLIATANQGSEATYESGFVIDKFPISRPNLTFSTLTVSNMSPEDSSIYLCSVEGRVMNTEAFFGQGTRLTVV.

A few counts support this clonotype. The rearrangement links TRBV7-9 to TRBJ2-3, with 14 bases lining up with TRBD2. Germline-derived CDR1 and CDR2 are SEHNR and FQNEAQ (reference sequence). V was pared by 0 bases and J by 4 bases, with 0 bases of the junction left unmatched. This CDR3 is 16 amino acids long. This CDR3 reads CASSLAGLAGADTQYF. In nucleotides, the CDR3 is TGTGCCAGCAGCTTAGCGGGACTAGCGGGAGCAGATACGCAGTATTTT.

On this clonotype itself: A junction boundary mismatches the germline segment, possibly from a read error. This chain links TRBV28 with TRBJ1-2, with D perhaps matching TRBD1 (6 bases). This CDR3 region has 15 residues. From germline, CDR1 is MDHEN and CDR2 SYDVKM. CDR3 DNA sequence: TGTGCTAGCACCCGCTCCGGGACAAGGAACTATGGCTACACCTTC. Its translation: CASTRSGTRNYGYTF.

CDR3 in amino acids: CASSEGQRNFQETQYF. The CDR3 bases are TGTGCCAGCAGTGAGGGACAGCGAAACTTCCAAGAGACCCAGTACTTC. The chain is built from TRBV2 and TRBJ2-5; 7 bases match TRBD1. Germline loops: CDR1 SNHLY, CDR2 FYNNEI. The CDR3 has 16 amino acids. V trimming: 3 bases; J trimming: 1 base; junction bases outside the gene matches: 8.

The chain couples TRBV29-1 to TRBJ2-7, with no clear D. This CDR3 spans 13 amino acids. The germline V gene has CDR1 SQVTM and CDR2 ANQGSEA. Between the trimmed V and J ends, which lost 1 base and 2 bases, there was a span of 9 bases. In DNA, the CDR3 is TGCAGCGTTGAAGCGGGTGGGGCCTACGAGCAGTACTTC. Translating it yields CSVEAGGAYEQYF.

This chain joins TRBV7-9 and TRBJ1-1; 9 nucleotides match TRBD1. The CDR3 sequence is 16 residues long. CDR1 is SEHNR, CDR2 FQNEAQ, per germline (reference sequence). V gave up 5 bases and J gave up 4 bases; unmatched junction bases: 11. The CDR3, as DNA: TGTGCCAGCAGCCCGCAACCGGGACAGGGATTCACTGAAGCTTTCTTT. It translates to CASSPQPGQGFTEAFF. The variable domain in full, with the rest retrieved from reference TRBV7-9 and TRBJ1-1, is DTGVSQNPRHKITKRGQNVTFRCDPISEHNRLYWYRQTLGQGPEFLTYFQNEAQLEKSRLLSDRFSAERPKGSFSTLEIQRTEQGDSAMYLCASSPQPGQGFTEAFFGQGTRLTVV.

In its sample, this clonotype was seen a few times. The genes are TRBV29-1 and TRBJ2-5; TRBD2 matches at 11 bases. The J call may be faulty, since TRBJ2-7 better matches the DNA end. The CDR3 is 16 residues long. CDR1 and CDR2 from the germline V gene are SQVTM and ANQGSEA. In nucleotides, the CDR3 is TGCAGCGTTCAGCTAGCGGGGGGCGCCGCTTCCTACGAGCAGTACTTC. Residues: CSVQLAGGAASYEQYF.

This clonotype appeared a few times. V gene TRBV11-2 combines with J gene TRBJ2-7; 10 bases are shared with TRBD1. Germline trimming cut 5 bases from V and 4 bases from J; bases unmatched to any gene: 11. The germline gives CDR1 SGHAT, CDR2 FQNNGV. The CDR3 covers 16 residues. CDR3 sequence (DNA): TGTGCCAGCAGCCCCCAACCCGGGACAGGGGTATACGAGCAGTACTTC. Residues: CASSPQPGTGVYEQYF.

The genes are TRBV9 and TRBJ2-1, with D possibly being TRBD1 (5 bases). There are 13 residues in the CDR3. Germline V gene lookup returns CDR1 SGDLS and CDR2 YYNGEE. V dropped 5 bases and J dropped 5 bases, with 11 bases sitting between them. The CDR3 here is CASRGASDNEQFF. CDR3 bases: TGTGCCAGCAGAGGGGCGTCCGACAATGAGCAGTTCTTC.

This clonotype was seen more than once but under ten times. V usage is TRBV29-1 and J usage is TRBJ2-5; a weak D match, TRBD2 (6 bases). The end of the DNA aligns better with TRBJ2-1, so the J call may be wrong. The CDR3 is 12 amino acids. CDR1 SQVTM and CDR2 ANQGSEA come from the germline V gene. CDR3 residues: CSVRLDYQEQFF. The CDR3 DNA reads as TGCAGCGTCCGCCTGGACTATCAAGAGCAGTTCTTC.

This clonotype was detected only a few times. The conserved final phenylalanine or tryptophan is absent from the CDR3, which likely points to a read error. This chain joins TRBV3-1 and TRBJ1-6; no clear D gene. V lost 6 bases to trimming and J lost 5 bases, with 11 bases between them. The CDR3 totals 14 residues. The V gene's germline CDR1 is LGHDT and CDR2 YNNKEL (reference sequence). The CDR3 DNA reads as TGTGCCAGCAGGCGAGCAGGAAATAATTCACCCCTCCACCTT. Its protein product is CASRRAGNNSPLHL.